These 25 T cell receptor beta chains came from one sample sequenced in a study of human T cells and chemical hapten exposure. TCRdb re-derived calls from the RACE reads in MiXCR, one entry per CDR3 protein. The data contain some 83,000 distinct CDR3 sequences, around 10% of them seen just once; the ten biggest clones take up about 4%. Time point denoted: patch test 1, 2 weeks after DPC sensitization. As to treatment: therapeutic diphenylcyclopropenone sensitization with weekly scalp DPC. This material consisted of whole blood, taken in connection with sensitization to the hapten diphenylcyclopropenone (DPC). These receptors all come from a woman aged 50 to 65 with alopecia areata. Some clones in this sample may be carry-over from other donors' samples.

This clonotype has just a few counts. The V call is TRBV11-3, the J call TRBJ2-1; maybe TRBD2 (6 bases). The CDR3 is 13 amino acids. The V end was cut by 1 base, the J end by 6 bases, with 7 bases between. Germline CDR1 reads SGHNT; CDR2 reads YENEEA. In DNA, the CDR3 is TGTGCCAGCAGCTTAGGGGGAGGCAATGAGCAGTTCTTC. It specifies CASSLGGGNEQFF.

This rearrangement joins TRBV6-1 to TRBJ2-3; TRBD2 agrees at 8 bases. There are 16 residues in the CDR3. V shed 8 bases and J 4 bases; nucleotides not matched to a gene: 14. Germline V gene data show CDR1 as MNHNS and CDR2 as SASEGT. DNA for the CDR3: TGTGCCAGCCGGAGTAAGCGGGAGTCGATCCCAGATACGCAGTATTTT. It translates to CASRSKRESIPDTQYF.

The chain is built from TRBV9 and TRBJ1-1; D is undetermined. V was shortened by 4 bases and J by 7 bases, with 17 bases between the two germline ends. Germline V gene lookup returns CDR1 SGDLS and CDR2 YYNGEE. This CDR3 region has 14 residues. The CDR3: CASSQLQRGHEAFF. In DNA form, the CDR3 reads TGTGCCAGCAGCCAACTACAGCGGGGTCATGAAGCTTTCTTT.

This clonotype was picked up a small number of times. The rearrangement uses TRBV7-9 and TRBJ2-4; D is perhaps TRBD2 (6 bases). V was cut by 5 bases and J by 3 bases, with 14 bases left in between. The CDR3 has 15 residues. CDR1 is SEHNR and CDR2 is FQNEAQ in the germline V gene (reference sequence). The CDR3 bases are TGTGCCAGCAGCCGGGACTGGGGGGACAAAAACATTCAGTACTTC. Its protein is CASSRDWGDKNIQYF.

The chain recombines TRBV14 with TRBJ1-1; a possible D gene is TRBD1 (6 bases). The V and J ends lost 1 base and 3 bases respectively, with 21 bases between them. This CDR3 is built from 18 residues. The germline V gene has CDR1 SGHDN and CDR2 FVKESK. The DNA of the CDR3 is TGTGCCAGCAGCCAAGTCCCTCGCGGGGGCGTAAAGGACACTGAAGCTTTCTTT. Residues: CASSQVPRGGVKDTEAFF. Combining the CDR3 with reference TRBV14 and TRBJ1-1 gives the whole variable domain EAGVTQFPSHSVIEKGQTVTLRCDPISGHDNLYWYRRVMGKEIKFLLHFVKESKQDESGMPNNRFLAERTGGTYSTLKVQPAELEDSGVYFCASSQVPRGGVKDTEAFFGQGTRLTVV.

This clonotype showed up many times. The J gene is TRBJ2-2, the V gene TRBV7-2, with 9 bases identical to TRBD2. Germline V gene sequence: CDR1 SGHTA, CDR2 FQGNSA. CDR3 length: 16 amino acids. Trimming cost V 1 base and J 5 bases; bases outside gene matches: 5. The CDR3 spells CASSLGAGGRTGELFF. The CDR3 DNA follows: TGTGCCAGCAGCTTAGGGGCGGGAGGGCGGACCGGGGAGCTGTTTTTT.

Only a few counts were recorded for this clonotype. The rearrangement uses TRBV28 and TRBJ2-1; D unresolved. V lost 9 bases, J lost 7 bases, and 10 bases lay in between. The CDR3 covers 11 residues. Looked up from germline, CDR1 is MDHEN and CDR2 is SYDVKM. The CDR3 loop reads CASARRNEQFF. CDR3 nucleotides: TGTGCCAGTGCAAGGAGAAATGAGCAGTTCTTC.

This clonotype was seen a few times. This chain uses TRBV19 with TRBJ1-1; D possibly corresponds to TRBD1 (5 bases). The V end was cut by 5 bases, the J end by 1 base, with 14 bases between. Per germline, CDR1 LNHDA and CDR2 SQIVND (reference sequence). The length of the CDR3 is 15 residues. DNA for the CDR3: TGTGCCAGTAGTTCCTCGGGACTGCGGAACACTGAAGCTTTCTTT. This gives the protein CASSSSGLRNTEAFF. The full variable domain, with the rest looked up from reference TRBV19 and TRBJ1-1, is DGGITQSPKYLFRKEGQNVTLSCEQNLNHDAMYWYRQDPGQGLRLIYYSQIVNDFQKGDIAEGYSVSREKKESFPLTVTSAQKNPTAFYLCASSSSGLRNTEAFFGQGTRLTVV.

This clonotype has a count of ten or more. J is TRBJ1-3 and V is TRBV6-5; 8 positions match TRBD1. Germline assignment: CDR1 MNHEY and CDR2 SVGAGI. This CDR3 comprises 18 residues. Trimming at V came to 2 bases and at J to 0 bases, leaving 9 bases not matched to a gene. CDR3 loop: CASSYGDRRLSSGNTIYF. The CDR3 DNA follows: TGTGCCAGCAGTTACGGGGACAGGCGCCTAAGCTCTGGAAACACCATATATTTT.

This chain connects TRBV6-2 or TRBV6-3 to TRBJ1-1, with D possibly TRBD1 on 6 matching bases. Germline V CDR1 and CDR2: MNHEY, SVGEGT. With 6 bases removed from V and 8 bases from J, the gap between germline ends came to 22 bases. This CDR3 spans 15 amino acids. This CDR3 reads CASSANLIRGAEAFF. As DNA, the CDR3 is TGTGCCAGCAGCGCAAACCTAATACGGGGGGCAGAAGCTTTCTTT.

The chain recombines TRBV6-2 or TRBV6-3 with TRBJ2-1; possible D gene TRBD1, 5 bases. The CDR3 sequence is 17 residues long. Germline CDR1 MNHEY, CDR2 SVGEGT. Trimming left V 2 bases short and J 0 bases short, with 14 bases between. Written as DNA, the CDR3 is TGTGCCAGCAGTTACCCCGGAAGGGGCTACTCCTACAATGAGCAGTTCTTC. Protein product: CASSYPGRGYSYNEQFF.

Many counts were recorded for this clonotype. The rearrangement joins TRBV6-2 or TRBV6-3 to TRBJ2-3; TRBD1 or TRBD2 may be the D gene (5 bases each). The CDR3 sequence is 13 residues long. The V gene lost 2 bases and the J gene lost 9 bases, with 12 bases spanning the gap. Germline CDR1 and CDR2: MNHEY and SVGEGT. The CDR3 DNA follows: TGTGCCAGCAGTTACACAGGAAAGCGGACGCAGTATTTT. Translation: CASSYTGKRTQYF.

This sequence joins TRBV20-1 and TRBJ1-5, with D possibly being TRBD1 (6 bases). Between the trimmed V and J ends, which lost 2 bases and 3 bases, there was a span of 11 bases. Germline CDR1 is DFQATT and CDR2 is SNEGSKA (reference sequence). The CDR3 runs 14 residues. The CDR3 region is CSARKQGHNQPQHF. In DNA, the CDR3 is TGCAGTGCTAGAAAACAGGGACACAATCAGCCCCAGCATTTT.

Ten or more counts support this clonotype. This sequence joins TRBV30 and TRBJ2-2; D unresolved. CDR1 and CDR2 (germline): GTSNPN, SVGIG (reference sequence). CDR3 length: 12 amino acids. The germline V and J ends were trimmed by 0 bases and 7 bases, with 6 bases remaining between them. The CDR3 bases are TGTGCCTGGAGTGTACAGAGCGGGGAGCTGTTTTTT. It yields the protein CAWSVQSGELFF.

This clonotype was counted many times. This chain connects TRBV30 to TRBJ1-1; D gene ambiguous. The germline gives CDR1 GTSNPN, CDR2 SVGIG (reference sequence). CDR3 length equals 12 residues. Deletions cut 1 base from V and 10 bases from J, with 13 bases between. CDR3: CAWSALMIGAFF. The CDR3 nucleotides read TGTGCCTGGAGTGCCCTCATGATCGGAGCTTTCTTT.

This clonotype was observed a few times. This chain uses TRBV29-1 with TRBJ2-1, with 10 bases identical to TRBD2. J was trimmed by 8 bases and V by 3 bases; bases with no gene match: 7. This CDR3 contains 14 residues. CDR1 is SQVTM and CDR2 is ANQGSEA in the germline V gene. The CDR3 bases are TGCAGCGTTGATCGTCTAGCGGGGGACCATGAGCAGTTCTTC. It is translated as CSVDRLAGDHEQFF.

The J gene is TRBJ2-7, the V gene TRBV7-9; 10 bases agree with TRBD1. The ends lost 4 bases at V and 4 bases at J; junction bases unmatched: 4. The CDR3 is 14 residues long. Germline loops: CDR1 SEHNR, CDR2 FQNEAQ (reference sequence). CDR3 sequence reads: CASSSRDRGYEQYF. DNA of the CDR3: TGTGCCAGCAGCTCCCGGGACAGGGGATACGAGCAGTACTTC.

This clonotype was detected a few times. The CDR3 sequence is CASCTSGTQRHNEQFF. The CDR3 coding sequence is TGTGCCAGCTGCACATCCGGGACACAGAGGCACAATGAGCAGTTCTTC. The chain has TRBV28 and TRBJ2-1; the D gene is possibly TRBD1 (6 bases). The CDR3 is 16 residues long. Germline-derived CDR1 and CDR2 are MDHEN and SYDVKM. V was trimmed by 8 bases and J by 5 bases, leaving 22 bases between them.

V and J are TRBV29-1 and TRBJ2-5, with 7 bases aligning to TRBD2. Germline V gives CDR1 SQVTM, CDR2 ANQGSEA. With V trimmed by 4 bases and J by 4 bases, 9 bases remained unmatched. The CDR3 is made up of 14 amino acids. In DNA, the CDR3 is TGCAGCGTTGGTGACGCGGGGGTTTTAGAGACCCAGTACTTC. Encoded protein: CSVGDAGVLETQYF.

The table lists this clonotype with a few counts. This chain connects TRBV4-2 to TRBJ2-5; tentatively, D is TRBD1 (7 bases). The CDR3 sequence is 15 residues long. Trimming took 3 bases from V and 1 from J, leaving 12 bases between them. Germline CDR1 LGHNA, CDR2 YNFKEQ. The CDR3 DNA follows: TGTGCCAGCAGCCAGGAGGGGGCTTTCCAAGAGACCCAGTACTTC. Translated, it gives CASSQEGAFQETQYF.

This clonotype showed up just a few times. The chain joins TRBV28 to TRBJ2-4; D is unclear. The CDR3 covers 14 residues. CDR1 and CDR2 (germline): MDHEN, SYDVKM. Trimming took 3 bases from V and 0 from J, leaving 6 bases between them. The CDR3 coding sequence is TGTGCCAGCAGTTTGCGCTTAGCCAAAAACATTCAGTACTTC. This gives the protein CASSLRLAKNIQYF.

The chain carries TRBV18 and TRBJ2-2; D unresolved. V lost 1 base to trimming and J lost 0 bases, with 9 bases between them. CDR1 KGHSH and CDR2 LQKENI come from the germline V gene. CDR3 size: 16 residues. Written as DNA, the CDR3 is TGTGCCAGCTCACCACTCGAGCCCGCGAACACCGGGGAGCTGTTTTTT. Protein sequence: CASSPLEPANTGELFF.

The rearrangement uses TRBV29-1 and TRBJ1-6; unclear D gene. Germline CDR1 SQVTM, CDR2 ANQGSEA. The CDR3 covers 15 residues. CDR3 in DNA: TGCGGAGTAACGCGTTCCACGAACGGGAATTCACCCCTCCACTTT. Its protein product is CGVTRSTNGNSPLHF.

This rearrangement joins TRBV12-3 or TRBV12-4 to TRBJ1-1; tentatively, D is TRBD1 (6 bases). The CDR3 loop spans 13 amino acids. V lost 8 bases to trimming and J lost 3 bases, with 13 bases between them. The CDR3 nucleotides read TGTGCCAGCCGGAAGGGGGTGCACACTGAAGCTTTCTTT. Translating it yields CASRKGVHTEAFF.

This clonotype was detected many times. The chain recombines TRBV3-1 with TRBJ2-7; 10 bases are shared with TRBD2. This CDR3 has 16 amino acids. The germline CDR1 and CDR2 sequences are LGHDT and YNNKEL (reference sequence). V lost 1 base and J lost 4; bases outside the gene matches: 7. The CDR3, as DNA: TGTGCCAGCAGCCAAGCCGGGACTAGCGATACGTACGAGCAGTACTTC. Residues: CASSQAGTSDTYEQYF.